This passage covers 28 T cell receptor beta chains from one sample sequenced in a study of blood T cell repertoires in COVID-19. Clones were sequenced by immunoSEQ multiplex PCR, and TCRdb holds only the in-frame ones, with some missing. The sample records approximately 160,000 clones, 65% to 85% being singletons. Sample: peripheral blood. Every receptor here comes from a woman aged 80 or over with acute or convalescent COVID-19.

This clone appeared once. The J gene is TRBJ1-5, the V gene TRBV27; no definite D call. Germline values: CDR1 MNHEY, CDR2 SMNVEV (reference sequence). The CDR3 sequence is 16 residues long. The V end lost 1 base, the J end lost 4 bases, and 14 bases lay between the germline ends. CDR3 sequence (DNA): TGTGCCAGCAGTTTATTTTACTACTCGAGGAATCAGCCCCAGCATTTT. Translating gives CASSLFYYSRNQPQHF.

The V gene is TRBV4-3, the J gene TRBJ2-3, with 7 bases aligning to TRBD2. Germline V lookup: CDR1 LGHNA, CDR2 YSLEER. There are 14 residues in the CDR3. V lost 6 bases and J lost 3; bases outside the gene matches: 6. As DNA, the CDR3 is TGCGCCAGCAGTGCTAGCGGCTCTACAGATACGCAGTATTTT. It translates to CASSASGSTDTQYF.

This clone occurred once. The V and J genes are TRBV5-6 and TRBJ2-3, with TRBD1 matching 8 bases. The CDR3 totals 15 residues. Looked up from germline, CDR1 is SGHDT and CDR2 is YYEEEE. The V and J ends lost 4 bases and 4 bases, in that order; junction bases with no gene match: 8. CDR3 DNA: TGTGCCAGCAGCCTCGACAGGGGCGGGGCAGATACGCAGTATTTT. This translates into CASSLDRGGADTQYF.

This chain joins TRBV14 and TRBJ1-2; D gene uncertain. Looked up from germline, CDR1 is SGHDN and CDR2 is FVKESK. Trimming shortened V by 3 bases and J by 8 bases, and 13 bases separated the two germline ends. The CDR3 loop spans 13 amino acids. The CDR3 coding sequence is TGTGCCAGCAGCCAGGACTCCCGGGGAGGCTACACCTTC. It codes for CASSQDSRGGYTF. Complete variable domain (other parts from reference TRBV14 and TRBJ1-2): EAGVTQFPSHSVIEKGQTVTLRCDPISGHDNLYWYRRVMGKEIKFLLHFVKESKQDESGMPNNRFLAERTGGTYSTLKVQPAELEDSGVYFCASSQDSRGGYTFGSGTRLTVV.

This chain uses TRBV28 with TRBJ1-1, with D unclear. Trimming shortened V by 4 bases and J by 6 bases, and 6 bases separated the two germline ends. The CDR3 totals 11 residues. CDR1 is MDHEN, CDR2 SYDVKM, per germline. The CDR3 coding sequence is TGTGCCAGCAGTTCTCCCTCTGAAGCTTTCTTT. Encoded protein: CASSSPSEAFF.

The chain carries TRBV19 and TRBJ1-5; 10 nucleotides agree with TRBD1. From germline, CDR1 is LNHDA and CDR2 SQIVND (reference sequence). The CDR3 is 13 amino acids. V lost 9 bases, J lost 6 bases, and 5 bases stayed unmatched. CDR3 region: CASSGTGVQPQHF. CDR3 coding DNA: TGTGCCAGCTCCGGGACAGGGGTTCAGCCCCAGCATTTT.

The rearrangement uses TRBV2 and TRBJ2-2; D is unclear. Deletions cut 6 bases from V and 6 bases from J, with 11 bases between. The V gene's germline CDR1 is SNHLY and CDR2 FYNNEI. The CDR3 has 13 residues. CDR3 sequence (DNA): TGTGCCAGCAGCGAATCTCTTGCCGGGGAGCTGTTTTTT. Its translation: CASSESLAGELFF. Full variable domain (remainder filled in from reference TRBV2 and TRBJ2-2): EPEVTQTPSHQVTQMGQEVILRCVPISNHLYFYWYRQILGQKVEFLVSFYNNEISEKSEIFDDQFSVERPDGSNFTLKIRSTKLEDSAMYFCASSESLAGELFFGEGSRLTVL.

The chain has TRBV6-1 and TRBJ2-7; TRBD2 agrees at 10 bases. V lost 1 base, J lost 2 bases, and 11 bases stayed unmatched. The germline CDR1 and CDR2 sequences are MNHNS and SASEGT. The CDR3 runs 18 residues. Here the CDR3 reads CASSEDLYRTSGPYEQYF. The DNA for the CDR3 is TGTGCCAGCAGTGAAGATTTATACCGGACTAGCGGTCCCTACGAGCAGTACTTC.

The V and J genes are TRBV7-2 and TRBJ2-4, with 12 bases identical to TRBD1. The CDR3 has 15 amino acids. V shed 4 bases, J shed 9 bases, and the junction held 7 bases outside the gene matches. Per germline, CDR1 SGHTA and CDR2 FQGNSA. The CDR3 reads CASSSGTGGSAIQYF. CDR3 bases: TGTGCCAGCAGCTCTGGGACAGGGGGCTCGGCCATTCAGTACTTC.

This clone has ten or more counts. The rearrangement links TRBV7-2 to TRBJ2-7; tentatively, D is TRBD2 (6 bases). The germline V gene has CDR1 SGHTA and CDR2 FQGNSA. This CDR3 is 14 amino acids long. V was clipped by 3 bases and J by 8 bases, with 17 bases between them. The CDR3 DNA is TGTGCCAGCAGCTTGGACGGGGGTGCCACCAAGCAGTACTTC. Protein sequence: CASSLDGGATKQYF.

This clone was picked up a small number of times. V gene TRBV27 combines with J gene TRBJ2-7, with 9 nucleotides matching TRBD2. CDR1 MNHEY and CDR2 SMNVEV come from the germline V gene (reference sequence). This CDR3 is built from 13 residues. The ends lost 5 bases at V and 3 bases at J; junction bases unmatched: 2. The CDR3: CASSTTSGYEQYF. The CDR3 DNA reads TGTGCCAGCAGTACGACTAGCGGCTACGAGCAGTACTTC.

This rearrangement joins TRBV10-1 to TRBJ2-1; the match to TRBD2 covers 8 bases. From germline, CDR1 is WNHNN and CDR2 SYGVQD (reference sequence). The CDR3 loop spans 15 amino acids. The V and J ends lost 6 bases and 5 bases, in that order; junction bases with no gene match: 9. CDR3 loop: CASSMELAENNEQFF. The CDR3 DNA reads TGCGCCAGCAGCATGGAACTAGCGGAAAACAATGAGCAGTTCTTC.

This clone was picked up a small number of times. The chain uses TRBV25-1 and TRBJ2-3; D might be TRBD2 (6 bases). The germline V gene encodes CDR1 MGHDK and CDR2 SYGVNS. V lost 0 bases and J 4 bases, leaving 17 bases between the germline ends. The CDR3 is 17 residues long. The CDR3 is CASSEYISGDLADTQYF. DNA for the CDR3: TGTGCCAGCAGTGAATATATATCGGGAGATTTGGCAGATACGCAGTATTTT.

The chain links TRBV19 to TRBJ1-1; the match to TRBD1 covers 8 bases. The junction had 9 bases not matched to a gene; V was cut back by 5 bases and J by 4 bases. The germline V gene encodes CDR1 LNHDA and CDR2 SQIVND (reference sequence). The CDR3 is 15 residues long. The CDR3 bases are TGTGCCAGTAGTGTCCAGGGGGCGAAACCCACTGAAGCTTTCTTT. Translating gives CASSVQGAKPTEAFF.

The rearrangement uses TRBV10-3 and TRBJ2-1; possible D gene TRBD2, 6 bases. Germline CDR1 is ENHRY and CDR2 is SYGVKD. This CDR3 has 15 amino acids. The V and J ends lost 0 bases and 8 bases respectively, with 14 bases between them. CDR3 region: CAISESTEGRDEQFF. The CDR3 nucleotides read TGTGCCATCAGTGAGTCGACGGAGGGCCGAGATGAGCAGTTCTTC.

V and J are TRBV6-5 and TRBJ2-7; 10 positions agree with TRBD2. The CDR3 spans 15 residues. The germline V gene encodes CDR1 MNHEY and CDR2 SVGAGI. J lost 0 bases, V lost 4 bases, and 3 bases had no gene match. The CDR3 coding sequence is TGTGCCAGCAGTTCTACTAGCGGGGTCTCCTACGAGCAGTACTTC. This codes for CASSSTSGVSYEQYF.

V gene TRBV5-1 combines with J gene TRBJ1-2, with 10 bases aligning to TRBD1. V lost 0 bases and J lost 6; bases outside the gene matches: 5. Germline lookup yields CDR1 SGHRS and CDR2 YFSETQ. This CDR3 region has 15 residues. The CDR3 nucleotides read TGCGCCAGCAGCTTGGGGTCGGACAGGGGGGATGGCTACACCTTC. Amino acid sequence: CASSLGSDRGDGYTF.

V usage is TRBV7-3 and J usage is TRBJ2-1; tentatively, D is TRBD2 (6 bases). The V end was cut by 2 bases, the J end by 8 bases, with 13 bases between. This CDR3 is 14 amino acids long. Germline V gives CDR1 SGHTA, CDR2 FQGTGA. The CDR3 reads CASSLGKPSDEQFF. CDR3 nucleotides: TGTGCCAGCAGCTTAGGTAAGCCTAGCGATGAGCAGTTCTTC.

The rearrangement links TRBV18 to TRBJ2-1, with D perhaps TRBD1 (6 bases). V shed 0 bases and J shed 7 bases, with 16 bases lying between them. Germline CDR1 is KGHSH and CDR2 is LQKENI. This CDR3 has 16 residues. The DNA of the CDR3 is TGTGCCAGCTCACCACCGGCAGGGTTGGGGGCGAATGAGCAGTTCTTC. Encoded protein: CASSPPAGLGANEQFF.

V is TRBV4-2 and J is TRBJ2-2; 8 nucleotides align to TRBD1. V was pared by 3 bases and J by 10 bases, with 10 bases of the junction left unmatched. CDR1 and CDR2 from the germline V gene are LGHNA and YNFKEQ. The length of the CDR3 is 15 residues. The CDR3 DNA reads TGTGCCAGCAGCCAGGGACAGGCGGCTGTAGCGGAGCTGTTTTTT. As protein: CASSQGQAAVAELFF.

This clone showed up just a few times. J is TRBJ1-1 and V is TRBV19; D uncertain. There are 14 residues in the CDR3. The germline CDR1 and CDR2 sequences are LNHDA and SQIVND (reference sequence). V lost 5 bases, J lost 0 bases, and 10 bases lay in between. This chain's CDR3 is CASSPGSLNTEAFF. CDR3 DNA: TGTGCCAGTAGTCCAGGATCTTTGAACACTGAAGCTTTCTTT. Full variable domain (missing parts from reference TRBV19 and TRBJ1-1): DGGITQSPKYLFRKEGQNVTLSCEQNLNHDAMYWYRQDPGQGLRLIYYSQIVNDFQKGDIAEGYSVSREKKESFPLTVTSAQKNPTAFYLCASSPGSLNTEAFFGQGTRLTVV.

The chain couples TRBV12-5 to TRBJ1-1; the D gene is possibly TRBD1 (5 bases). This CDR3 spans 13 amino acids. V lost 6 bases and J lost 2, with 10 bases in between. Germline lookup yields CDR1 LGHNT and CDR2 FRNRAP. The DNA for the CDR3 is TGTGCTAGTGGACCCCAGGGAAACACTGAAGCTTTCTTT. Protein sequence: CASGPQGNTEAFF.

The chain couples TRBV6-6 to TRBJ2-5, with 7 bases aligning to TRBD2. The CDR3 totals 14 residues. Unmatched junction bases numbered 2, after V lost 2 bases and J lost 2 bases. CDR1 and CDR2 (germline): MNHNY, SVGAGI (reference sequence). The CDR3 DNA reads as TGTGCCAGCAGTTACACGCGGGGGCAAGAGACCCAGTACTTC. This sequence encodes CASSYTRGQETQYF.

This sequence joins TRBV4-3 and TRBJ1-2, with 7 bases lining up with TRBD1. Germline CDR1 LGHNA, CDR2 YSLEER. The V gene end was trimmed by 3 bases and the J gene end by 7 bases; junction bases not matched to a gene: 5. CDR3 length: 13 residues. This CDR3 reads CASSQSGGSGYTF. The CDR3 DNA is TGCGCCAGCAGCCAGTCAGGGGGGAGTGGCTACACCTTC.

The chain employs TRBV3-1 (or the pseudogene TRBV3-2) and TRBJ2-7; 10 bases map to TRBD1. Germline V gene data show CDR1 as LGHDT and CDR2 as YNNKEL (reference sequence). The CDR3 has 14 residues. Losses at the gene ends were 4 bases for V and 3 bases for J; bases not matched to a gene: 3. CDR3 DNA: TGTGCCAGCAGCCCGAGGACAGGGGGCTACGAGCAGTACTTC. Its translation: CASSPRTGGYEQYF.

The genes are TRBV5-1 and TRBJ1-1; D gene ambiguous. Germline CDR1 is SGHRS and CDR2 is YFSETQ. The V and J ends lost 7 bases and 3 bases respectively, with 16 bases between them. The CDR3 has 14 residues. In nucleotides, the CDR3 is TGCGCCAGCCGCAGTAGGGCGAGGGACACTGAAGCTTTCTTT. The encoded protein is CASRSRARDTEAFF.

The rearrangement joins TRBV11-2 to TRBJ1-1; D gene unclear. Per germline, CDR1 SGHAT and CDR2 FQNNGV. The CDR3 length is 13 residues. The V gene lost 7 bases and the J gene lost 3 bases, with 12 bases spanning the gap. The CDR3 reads CASNLEEYTEAFF. Written as DNA, the CDR3 is TGTGCCAGCAACCTAGAGGAGTACACTGAAGCTTTCTTT.

This clone showed up just once. The V and J genes are TRBV6-2 or TRBV6-3 and TRBJ2-7, with D perhaps matching TRBD1 (5 bases). There are 15 residues in the CDR3. The V and J ends lost 4 bases and 0 bases respectively, with 13 bases between them. The germline CDR1 and CDR2 sequences are MNHEY and SVGEGT. The CDR3 reads CASSLTVYGSYEQYF. DNA of the CDR3: TGTGCCAGCAGTTTGACAGTGTACGGCTCCTACGAGCAGTACTTC.